This TCR beta chain was identified during a study of blood T cell repertoires in COVID-19 (TCRdb year 2020). In terms of the full investigation: The collaborator samples originated in the United States, Italy and Spain and spanned the acute and convalescent phases of COVID-19. The material from the prospective study consisted of cDNA or gDNA derived from T cells, B-cell-depleted T cells, or PBMCs. Deeply sampled blood TCRbeta repertoires from subjects exposed to, actively infected with, or recovered from COVID-19 were included in the dataset. A freely available public database, intended as a resource for researchers studying the immune response to SARS-CoV-2, is where the repertoires were released. Samples were obtained from the ongoing ImmuneRACE study (first 160 participants) and from over 1,000 subjects provided by 6 global collaborators. The sample metadata nearly always contained a de-identified subject ID, COVID-19 status, age in years and sex. Where HLA class I and class II types were available, the types were taken from metadata supplied by the sample provider, not from assay-based typing.

Results and caveats for the whole study, not just this receptor: The amount of clinical and demographic metadata varied by source and participant and was provided uncurated.

In regard to this clone: This clone's antigen is unknown. There are no base qualities to consult, and no much larger clone falls within one base.

TCRbeta CDR3 regions were amplified from genomic DNA by means of the immunoSEQ Assay, a bias-controlled multiplex PCR. As for the authors' bioinformatics: Nucleated cell counts per sample were estimated from amplification of reference gene primers within the assay. To quantify the absolute abundance of each unique TCRbeta CDR3 rearrangement, sequence reads were collapsed and filtered. For each sample, productive Simpson clonality was calculated as the square root of Simpson's diversity index over productive rearrangements. TCRdb's version of the immuneACCESS table is confined to in-frame rearrangements and falls short of the full clone set. An unresolved V gene accounts for under half of the shortfall where checked; the remainder is of unknown origin. The V and J calls and the clone size are those of that table, but D and trimming were determined from the DNA. Counted in this sample were around 190,000 clones; approximately 73% of them appeared once. The leading ten clones occupy roughly a sixth of the sample.

In the prospective study, participants were roughly 18 to 89 years old, resided in 24 geographic areas of the United States, and were enrolled through a virtual design. In the prospective study, participants were assigned to cohorts based on the clinical history participants reported in a screening survey and a study questionnaire. In the prospective study, whole blood, serum and a nasopharyngeal or oropharyngeal swab were collected from each participant by mobile phlebotomists. Additional blood draws and questionnaires over an approximately 2-month period could optionally be provided by prospective study participants. Blood samples from the prospective study were shipped frozen or at room temperature prior to DNA extraction. The sample consisted of PBMCs or T cells enriched from blood (not recorded which). This clonotype originated in a woman in her 50s with acute COVID-19.

The sequenced DNA: TGTGCCAGCACCACAGGGGTGGGTCAGCCCCAGCATTTT. Its coded protein is CASTTGVGQPQHF. The chain couples TRBV27 to TRBJ1-5; 7 nucleotides in the junction match TRBD1. CDR3 length: 13 amino acids, cysteine to phenylalanine. Only the CDR3 region is kept as DNA, spanning 39 bases read in frame from base 1. Trimming takes 7 bases off V and 6 bases off J; junction bases not matched to a gene: 6. CDR1 and CDR2, looked up from the germline V gene (reference sequence), are MNHEY and SMNVEV.